This TCR beta chain was sequenced for a study of blood T cell repertoires in COVID-19. Across the whole study: Samples came from the United States, Italy and Spain, spanning acute and convalescent COVID-19. PBMCs, B-cell-depleted T cells, or T cells were the source of the cDNA or gDNA that made up the material.

Trimming took off 6 bases at V and 2 bases at J, with 12 bases between the two ends. The germline CDR1 and CDR2 sequences are LNHDA and SQIVND (reference sequence). The CDR3 consists of 14 residues. Authors' data handling: Estimated nucleated cell counts came from reference gene primer amplification. TCRdb's copy holds only in-frame clones and misses some; the assay was immunoSEQ multiplex PCR. From that table come the V and J calls and clone size; the DNA was used to work out D and trimming. The sample holds roughly 43,000 clones; 80% to 90% are singletons and the top ten take 6.5% to 9%. Sample: peripheral blood. The origin of this receptor is a man in his fifties or sixties with active COVID-19. The chain employs TRBV19 and TRBJ2-3; weak D call: TRBD2 (7 bases). The CDR3 spells CASRNRDYTDTQYF. The CDR3 region has the DNA TGTGCCAGTAGGAACAGGGACTACACAGATACGCAGTATTTT.